One sample yielded the 19 T cell receptor beta chains listed below, sequenced in a study of CD8 T cells in ankylosing spondylitis. Whole-study findings and limits: Fewer than ten highly homologous variants made up a TCR beta motif, and this motif appeared characteristic of ankylosing spondylitis blood.

These receptors have no known antigen. TCRdb reprocessed the 5' RACE reads via MiXCR and lists one record per CDR3 protein. The sample contains about 750,000 distinct CDR3 sequences, around 17% of which appear only once. Input material: blood, either unsorted or a sorted T cell fraction (not recorded which). The source is a male donor with ankylosing spondylitis.

This clonotype was found a few times. V usage is TRBV11-2 and J usage is TRBJ2-2, with 8 bases lining up with TRBD1. J was trimmed by 7 bases and V by 4 bases; bases with no gene match: 8. In germline, CDR1 is SGHAT, CDR2 FQNNGV. CDR3 length: 15 residues. The CDR3 is CASSSWTGLGGELFF. The DNA for the CDR3 is TGTGCCAGCAGCTCCTGGACAGGGTTAGGCGGGGAGCTGTTTTTT.

J is TRBJ2-1 and V is TRBV6-4; 11 positions match TRBD2. The ends lost 5 bases at V and 8 bases at J; junction bases unmatched: 11. This CDR3 comprises 16 residues. CDR1 is MRHNA and CDR2 is SNTAGT in the germline V gene. The CDR3: CASSLSGRAYGDEQFF. In DNA, the CDR3 is TGTGCCAGCAGTCTTAGCGGGAGGGCCTACGGCGATGAGCAGTTCTTC.

In this sample, this clonotype turned up a few times. This chain connects TRBV5-4 to TRBJ2-1, with D perhaps matching TRBD1 or TRBD2 (5 bases each). Trimming removed 0 bases at V and 8 bases at J, with 9 bases between. This CDR3 spans 13 amino acids. The germline gives CDR1 SGHNT, CDR2 YYREEE (reference sequence). The CDR3 region has the DNA TGTGCCAGCAGCTTGGTGAGAGGGGATGAGCAGTTCTTC. It specifies CASSLVRGDEQFF.

The chain employs TRBV5-1 and TRBJ2-7; TRBD2 matches at 7 bases. CDR1 is SGHRS and CDR2 is YFSETQ in the germline V gene. V shed 2 bases and J 0 bases; nucleotides not matched to a gene: 8. The CDR3 has 16 amino acids. The CDR3 sequence: CASSLTGGYSSYEQYF. CDR3 in DNA: TGCGCCAGCAGCTTAACCGGGGGGTACAGCTCCTACGAGCAGTACTTC.

The table lists this clonotype with a few counts. This chain connects TRBV20-1 to TRBJ2-5, with D hard to call. Looked up from germline, CDR1 is DFQATT and CDR2 is SNEGSKA (reference sequence). Trimming took 3 bases from V and 5 from J, leaving 10 bases between them. CDR3 size: 12 residues. The CDR3 nucleotides read TGCAGTGCTAGGTGGACCCAGGAGACCCAGTACTTC. It specifies CSARWTQETQYF.

This clonotype was found many times. The chain recombines TRBV10-3 with TRBJ2-3; 9 bases are a match to TRBD2. Germline CDR1 and CDR2: ENHRY and SYGVKD. J lost 4 bases, V lost 3 bases, and 8 bases had no gene match. The length of the CDR3 is 16 residues. Here the CDR3 reads CAISESFSGGSDTQYF. CDR3 DNA: TGTGCCATCAGTGAATCATTTAGCGGGGGATCAGATACGCAGTATTTT.

At least ten counts were recorded for this clonotype. V usage is TRBV10-3 and J usage is TRBJ2-7; perhaps TRBD1 as D (6 bases). CDR1 is ENHRY, CDR2 SYGVKD, per germline. Trimming pared 0 bases from V and 2 bases from J, leaving 14 bases between. The CDR3 is 16 residues long. The CDR3 protein is CAISESRPGATYEQYF. The CDR3 bases are TGTGCCATCAGTGAGTCCCGGCCAGGGGCCACCTACGAGCAGTACTTC.

The table lists this clonotype with a few counts. This rearrangement joins TRBV27 to TRBJ2-1; 7 bases agree with TRBD2. This CDR3 spans 14 amino acids. CDR1 MNHEY and CDR2 SMNVEV come from the germline V gene (reference sequence). V was clipped by 2 bases and J by 8 bases; unmatched bases: 6. Here the CDR3 DNA reads TGTGCCAGCAGTTTAGCGGGAGAAGGCGATGAGCAGTTCTTC. It yields the protein CASSLAGEGDEQFF.

This chain links TRBV29-1 with TRBJ2-2; 7 bases agree with TRBD1. CDR1 is SQVTM, CDR2 ANQGSEA, per germline. With 5 bases clipped from V and 7 bases from J, the junction kept 4 bases outside the gene matches. This CDR3 comprises 12 residues. The CDR3 region has the DNA TGCAGCGTTAGACAGGGAGTCGGGGAGCTGTTTTTT. Translated, it gives CSVRQGVGELFF.

Turning to this clonotype: The DNA is left out, because the CDR3 cannot be placed on it with certainty; the CDR3 is given as TCRdb lists it. The chain combines TRBV14 with TRBJ2-2; the DNA was not compared with TRBD1, the D call given in the table. The CDR3 has 16 residues if both end residues are counted. The germline V gene has CDR1 SGHDN and CDR2 FVKESK. Here the CDR3 reads CASSQARQGISGSCFF.

In its sample, this clonotype was seen many times. V is TRBV5-1 and J is TRBJ1-1; D remains ambiguous. Trimming removed 0 bases from V and 4 bases from J, with 13 bases in between. The CDR3 loop spans 15 amino acids. Germline V CDR1 and CDR2: SGHRS, YFSETQ. The DNA of the CDR3 is TGCGCCAGCAGCTTGGGGGAGGGTTGGCGCACTGAAGCTTTCTTT. It codes for CASSLGEGWRTEAFF.

This clonotype was observed a handful of times. The V and J genes are TRBV4-3 and TRBJ1-2, with 7 bases lining up with TRBD1. There are 17 residues in the CDR3. The ends lost 4 bases at V and 0 bases at J; junction bases unmatched: 11. CDR1 and CDR2 from the germline V gene are LGHNA and YSLEER. The CDR3 loop is CASSPTPGQKSNYGYTF. Here the CDR3 DNA reads TGCGCCAGCAGCCCCACTCCGGGACAGAAATCTAACTATGGCTACACCTTC.

The CDR3 spells CSASKDLNEKLFF. Here the CDR3 DNA reads TGCAGCGCGTCTAAGGACCTTAATGAAAAACTGTTTTTT. The rearrangement uses TRBV29-1 and TRBJ1-4; the D is unclear. CDR3 length equals 13 residues. Germline V gives CDR1 SQVTM, CDR2 ANQGSEA. The germline V and J ends were trimmed by 7 bases and 4 bases, with 13 bases remaining between them.

V is TRBV4-1 and J is TRBJ2-1, with TRBD2 matching 11 bases. Germline V gene lookup returns CDR1 MGHRA and CDR2 YSYEKL. After removal of 0 bases from V and 7 bases from J, the junction contained 5 bases not matched to a gene. CDR3 size: 16 residues. Here the CDR3 reads CASSQDLAGGLNEQFF. CDR3 nucleotides: TGCGCCAGCAGCCAAGATCTAGCGGGAGGTCTGAATGAGCAGTTCTTC.

This rearrangement joins TRBV7-2 to TRBJ2-3; no clear D. Between the trimmed V and J ends, which lost 4 bases and 0 bases, there was a span of 8 bases. Germline-derived CDR1 and CDR2 are SGHTA and FQGNSA. The CDR3 loop spans 14 amino acids. The CDR3 nucleotides read TGTGCCAGCAGCTCATATCTCAGCACAGATACGCAGTATTTT. Its translation is CASSSYLSTDTQYF. Combining the CDR3 with reference TRBV7-2 and TRBJ2-3 gives the whole variable domain GAGVSQSPSNKVTEKGKDVELRCDPISGHTALYWYRQSLGQGLEFLIYFQGNSAPDKSGLPSDRFSAERTGGSVSTLTIQRTQQEDSAVYLCASSSYLSTDTQYFGPGTRLTVL.

Only a few counts were recorded for this clonotype. The V call is TRBV2, the J call TRBJ2-7, with D perhaps being TRBD1 or TRBD2 (5 bases each). The CDR3 loop spans 15 amino acids. Germline V gives CDR1 SNHLY, CDR2 FYNNEI. V lost 7 bases, J lost 1 base, and 17 bases lay in between. CDR3 in amino acids: CASKGSPDYSYEQYF. Written as DNA, the CDR3 is TGTGCCAGCAAGGGGTCGCCCGACTATTCCTACGAGCAGTACTTC.

The chain employs TRBV29-1 and TRBJ1-1, with a weak D call TRBD1 (5 bases). V was pared by 1 base and J by 3 bases, with 15 bases between. CDR1 and CDR2 (germline): SQVTM, ANQGSEA. The CDR3 has 15 residues. The CDR3 sequence is CSVEGSDGDDTEAFF. The CDR3 region has the DNA TGCAGCGTTGAAGGGTCAGACGGGGACGACACTGAAGCTTTCTTT.

This clonotype was seen more than once but under ten times. This CDR3 reads CASSLRGGGGNTEAFF. The CDR3 region has the DNA TGCGCCAGCAGCTTGCGAGGGGGTGGCGGGAACACTGAAGCTTTCTTT. The rearrangement joins TRBV5-1 to TRBJ1-1; D perhaps matches TRBD1 (6 bases). Germline assignment: CDR1 SGHRS and CDR2 YFSETQ. The CDR3 runs to 16 residues. Trimming shortened V by 1 base and J by 1 base, and 14 bases separated the two germline ends.

The J gene is TRBJ2-7, the V gene TRBV4-1, with D hard to call. Germline V gene sequence: CDR1 MGHRA, CDR2 YSYEKL. V was trimmed by 1 base and J by 6 bases, leaving 13 bases between them. The CDR3 spans 14 residues. The DNA for the CDR3 is TGCGCCAGCAGCCAAGTCCCTAGTGCACCCGAGCAGTACTTC. It encodes CASSQVPSAPEQYF.